Presented here are 18 T cell receptor beta chains from one specimen sequenced in a study of cytomegalovirus exposure and HLA in healthy donors. 13 Jbeta primers and 60 Vbeta primers were used for the PCR. Sequencing used immunoSEQ multiplex PCR; TCRdb keeps in-frame clones, though not all of them. The table includes tens of thousands of clones, 65% to 70% detected once. The sequenced sample consisted of PBMCs. These receptors all stem from a man aged 35 to 55 in good health and CMV-seropositive.

The genes are TRBV7-3 and TRBJ1-1; D is uncertain. CDR3 length: 14 residues. Germline lookup yields CDR1 SGHTA and CDR2 FQGTGA. The V and J ends lost 1 base and 2 bases respectively, with 8 bases between them. The CDR3 DNA is TGTGCCAGCAGCTTAAACACGGGAAACACTGAAGCTTTCTTT. It translates to CASSLNTGNTEAFF.

V and J are TRBV2 and TRBJ1-5, with a weak D call TRBD1 (6 bases). The CDR3 is 14 amino acids. The ends were cut back, 4 bases at V and 8 bases at J, with 15 bases in the middle. Germline V lookup: CDR1 SNHLY, CDR2 FYNNEI. In nucleotides, the CDR3 is TGTGCCAGCAGTGGTCGGACAGCAATCGAGCCCCAGCATTTT. As protein: CASSGRTAIEPQHF.

This sequence joins TRBV7-9 and TRBJ1-2, with TRBD1 identical over 9 bases. Trimming at V came to 3 bases and at J to 4 bases, leaving 12 bases not matched to a gene. CDR1 is SEHNR, CDR2 FQNEAQ, per germline (reference sequence). CDR3 size: 17 residues. This CDR3 is CASSFHPTGGRSYGYTF. CDR3 nucleotide sequence: TGTGCCAGCAGCTTTCACCCTACAGGGGGCCGGAGCTATGGCTACACCTTC.

The chain carries TRBV6-1 and TRBJ2-7; possibly TRBD2 for D (6 bases). The V gene's germline CDR1 is MNHNS and CDR2 SASEGT. V was trimmed by 2 bases and J by 3 bases, leaving 17 bases between them. The CDR3 has 16 residues. In DNA form, the CDR3 reads TGTGCCAGCAGTGAATATGGAGGGCAAGGGTTCTACGAGCAGTACTTC. Protein product: CASSEYGGQGFYEQYF.

This rearrangement joins TRBV27 to TRBJ1-2, with D unresolved. The germline V gene encodes CDR1 MNHEY and CDR2 SMNVEV (reference sequence). The CDR3 is 13 residues long. The V gene lost 9 bases and the J gene lost 3 bases, with 14 bases spanning the gap. The CDR3 nucleotides are TGTGCCAGTATGAACTATTCGGACTATGGCTACACCTTC. Translating it yields CASMNYSDYGYTF.

This rearrangement joins TRBV7-8 to TRBJ2-7, with D uncertain. The V and J ends lost 5 bases and 0 bases respectively, with 2 bases between them. The germline CDR1 and CDR2 sequences are SGHVS and FQNEAQ. The CDR3 length is 11 residues. The CDR3 region has the DNA TGTGCCAGCAGCCTCTCCTACGAGCAGTACTTC. This encodes CASSLSYEQYF. The complete variable domain, with remaining parts taken from reference TRBV7-8 and TRBJ2-7, reads GAGVSQSPRYKVAKRGQDVALRCDPISGHVSLFWYQQALGQGPEFLTYFQNEAQLDKSGLPSDRFFAERPEGSVSTLKIQRTQQEDSAVYLCASSLSYEQYFGPGTRLTVT.

The sample holds one count of this clone. The chain employs TRBV18 and TRBJ1-5; D is possibly TRBD1 (6 bases). The CDR3 covers 17 residues. Germline CDR1 is KGHSH and CDR2 is LQKENI. V gave up 2 bases and J gave up 0 bases, with 14 bases separating them. CDR3 sequence: CASSPYISGDSNQPQHF. Written as DNA, the CDR3 is TGTGCCAGCTCACCATACATCTCAGGGGATAGCAATCAGCCCCAGCATTTT.

The chain combines TRBV11-3 with TRBJ2-7; D uncertain. The CDR3 extends over 12 amino acids. Trimming removed 3 bases from V and 5 bases from J, with 8 bases in between. Germline-derived CDR1 and CDR2 are SGHNT and YENEEA. DNA for the CDR3: TGTGCCAGCAGCTTTTCCCCCGACGAGCAGTACTTC. It encodes CASSFSPDEQYF.

Only a few counts were recorded for this clone. V usage is TRBV5-4 and J usage is TRBJ2-7; 7 bases map to TRBD2. Germline loops: CDR1 SGHNT, CDR2 YYREEE (reference sequence). With V trimmed by 4 bases and J by 3 bases, 7 bases remained unmatched. The CDR3 has 14 amino acids. CDR3 in amino acids: CASSIGEGIYEQYF. CDR3 sequence (DNA): TGTGCCAGCAGCATTGGGGAGGGGATCTACGAGCAGTACTTC.

The rearrangement links TRBV2 to TRBJ2-7, with D uncertain. This CDR3 has 10 amino acids. Germline-derived CDR1 and CDR2 are SNHLY and FYNNEI. Deletions cut 8 bases from V and 4 bases from J, with 6 bases between. The CDR3 sequence: CASVQYEQYF. Written as DNA, the CDR3 is TGTGCCAGCGTCCAGTACGAGCAGTACTTC.

The V and J genes are TRBV6-1 and TRBJ2-7; 9 bases map to TRBD1. CDR3 length: 15 residues. V gave up 3 bases and J gave up 0 bases; unmatched junction bases: 3. Germline V gives CDR1 MNHNS, CDR2 SASEGT. The CDR3 reads CASSDPGQGSYEQYF. CDR3 coding DNA: TGTGCCAGCAGTGACCCGGGACAGGGCTCCTACGAGCAGTACTTC.

The J gene is TRBJ1-2, the V gene TRBV19, with D perhaps TRBD1 (6 bases). The germline CDR1 and CDR2 sequences are LNHDA and SQIVND (reference sequence). V lost 5 bases to trimming and J lost 4 bases, with 20 bases between them. This CDR3 spans 16 amino acids. The DNA of the CDR3 is TGTGCCAGTAGTGACCGACAGGCCGGCGGTGGCTATGGCTACACCTTC. Amino acid sequence: CASSDRQAGGGYGYTF.

The genes are TRBV6-5 and TRBJ2-7, with D maybe TRBD2 (7 bases). Germline V CDR1 and CDR2: MNHEY, SVGAGI. The length of the CDR3 is 15 residues. Trimming cost V 2 bases and J 5 bases, with 16 bases left between them. Here the CDR3 DNA reads TGTGCCAGCAGTTACCGTGGGAGGGGGGTGGACGAGCAGTACTTC. Translating gives CASSYRGRGVDEQYF.

This chain links TRBV5-1 with TRBJ2-2; D might be TRBD2 (6 bases). The CDR3 length is 14 residues. V was cut by 6 bases and J by 7 bases, with 16 bases left in between. Germline V gene sequence: CDR1 SGHRS, CDR2 YFSETQ. The CDR3 loop is CASKVPREDGELFF. Here the CDR3 DNA reads TGCGCCAGCAAGGTACCCAGGGAGGACGGGGAGCTGTTTTTT.

The chain joins TRBV7-2 to TRBJ1-2, with 10 bases that match TRBD1. Germline-derived CDR1 and CDR2 are SGHTA and FQGNSA. Trimming removed 2 bases from V and 8 bases from J; junction bases left unmatched: 8. The CDR3 is 15 amino acids. Here the CDR3 DNA reads TGTGCCAGCAGCTTATGGGGGACAGGGGTTGCGGGCTACACCTTC. Its protein product is CASSLWGTGVAGYTF.

V and J are TRBV29-1 and TRBJ1-1; 8 positions match TRBD1. The CDR3 consists of 14 residues. The trim removed 0 bases at V and 5 bases at J, leaving 5 bases unmatched. Germline CDR1 is SQVTM and CDR2 is ANQGSEA. CDR3 sequence reads: CSVEETGVGTEAFF. In nucleotides, the CDR3 is TGCAGCGTTGAAGAGACAGGGGTGGGTACTGAAGCTTTCTTT.

The J gene is TRBJ2-5, the V gene TRBV28, with D maybe TRBD1 (6 bases). Trimming cost V 8 bases and J 5 bases, with 12 bases left between them. This CDR3 has 12 residues. Germline V CDR1 and CDR2: MDHEN, SYDVKM. CDR3 DNA: TGTGCCAGCGGCCAGGGGCGGGAGACCCAGTACTTC. Amino acids: CASGQGRETQYF.

J is TRBJ2-5 and V is TRBV2; 11 bases match TRBD2. The CDR3 loop spans 15 amino acids. CDR1 and CDR2 (germline): SNHLY, FYNNEI. V lost 7 bases to trimming and J lost 9 bases; unmatched junction nucleotides: 13. CDR3 protein: CASIRGLAARGAQYF. The CDR3 DNA reads TGTGCCAGCATCCGGGGACTAGCGGCCCGAGGGGCCCAGTACTTC.